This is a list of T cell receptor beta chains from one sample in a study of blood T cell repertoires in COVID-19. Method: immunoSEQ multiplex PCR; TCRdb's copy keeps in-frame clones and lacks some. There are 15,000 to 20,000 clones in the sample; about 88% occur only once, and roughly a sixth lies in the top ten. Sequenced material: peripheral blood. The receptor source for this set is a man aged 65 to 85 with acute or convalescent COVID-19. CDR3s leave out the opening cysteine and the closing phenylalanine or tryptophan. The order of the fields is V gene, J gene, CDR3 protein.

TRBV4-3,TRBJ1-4,ASSQDRGGQLF
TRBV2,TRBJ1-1,ASSGQGSNTEAF
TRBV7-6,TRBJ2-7,ASSLEPAGGLDAIEQY
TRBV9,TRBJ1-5,ASSVDGVGNQPQH
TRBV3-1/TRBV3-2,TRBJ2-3,ASSQAKEGLAGVWADTQY
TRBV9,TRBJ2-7,ASSVVSSGPSSYEQY
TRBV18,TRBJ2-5,ASSLQVQETQY
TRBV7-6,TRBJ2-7,ASSISRGLFHEQY
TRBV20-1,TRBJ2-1,SASLGTGNVYNEQF
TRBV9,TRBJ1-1,ASSMGGDTEAF
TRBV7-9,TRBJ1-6,ASSPGGEGERNSPLH
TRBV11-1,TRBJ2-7,ASSLARQGTPYEQY
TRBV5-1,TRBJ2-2,ASSLRLAGANTGELF
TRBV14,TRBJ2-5,ASSRWGGGETQY
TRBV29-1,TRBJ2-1,SGQVPYNEQF
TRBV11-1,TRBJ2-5,ASSSGLGETQY
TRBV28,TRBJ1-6,ASSPRGENSPLH
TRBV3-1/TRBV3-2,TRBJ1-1,ASSLGGGGTEAF
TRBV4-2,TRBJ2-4,ASSQDRGPENIQY
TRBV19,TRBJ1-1,ASSIRPPLGVEAF
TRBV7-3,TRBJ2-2,ASSTSGDGELF
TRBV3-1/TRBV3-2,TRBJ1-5,ASSQDVGQPQH
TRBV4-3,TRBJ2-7,ASSQALAGSSYEQY
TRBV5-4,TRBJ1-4,ASSTDGATNEKLF
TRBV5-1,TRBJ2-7,ASSWTSGTYEQY
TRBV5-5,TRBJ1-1,ASSYRGVDTEAF
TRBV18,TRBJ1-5,ASSPPDRGDQPQH
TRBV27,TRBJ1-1,ASSLQMNTEAF
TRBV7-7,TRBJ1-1,ASSLRWNTEAF
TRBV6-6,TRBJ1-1,ASSFRGRNTEAF
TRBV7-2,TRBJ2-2,ASSPYGRRELF
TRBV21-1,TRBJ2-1,ASSQGGESYNEQF
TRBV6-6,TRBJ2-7,ASSLRAGELDEQY
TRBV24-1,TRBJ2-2,ATSDPGSRELF
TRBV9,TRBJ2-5,ASSVTAGFETQY
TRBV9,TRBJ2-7,ASSFRLASYEQY
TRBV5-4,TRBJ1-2,ASRGTGGLDGYT
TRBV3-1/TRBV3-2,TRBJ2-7,ASSQERGMGEQY
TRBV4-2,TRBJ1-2,ASSQEGTGAATGYT
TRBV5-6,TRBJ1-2,ASSRGDNYGYT
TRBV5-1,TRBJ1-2,ASSLGSREGSYT
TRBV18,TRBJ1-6,ASSRRDSEISPLH
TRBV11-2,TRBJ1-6,ASSTGGPLH
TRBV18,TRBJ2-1,ASSPPGLAGVEQF
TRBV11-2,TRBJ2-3,ASSRTGDGNPSTDTQY